The 26 T cell receptor beta chains in this list originate from one sample, sequenced in a study of blood T cells in healthy people across ages. A second PCR of roughly 6 to 12 cycles used a sample-barcoded 5' primer and a J-beta primer mix. MiXCR was run by TCRdb on the 5' RACE reads, yielding one entry per CDR3 protein. The sample includes approximately 1.5 million distinct CDR3 sequences, about 42% of them seen just once. Specimen: blood. These receptors were collected from a woman between 18 and 29 years old in good health.

V and J are TRBV6-5 and TRBJ2-1; weak D call: TRBD1 (6 bases). The CDR3 consists of 15 residues. The germline V gene encodes CDR1 MNHEY and CDR2 SVGAGI. The V and J ends lost 7 bases and 4 bases respectively, with 17 bases between them. CDR3 bases: TGTGCCAGCAATCCTTCAGGGGTTCGGTACAATGAGCAGTTCTTC. Encoded protein: CASNPSGVRYNEQFF.

The chain links TRBV29-1 to TRBJ1-1; D remains ambiguous. The CDR3 totals 14 residues. V shed 4 bases and J shed 0 bases, with 12 bases lying between them. The germline CDR1 and CDR2 sequences are SQVTM and ANQGSEA. The CDR3 nucleotides read TGCAGCGTTGGGAAGAGAGACGTGAACACTGAAGCTTTCTTT. Its protein is CSVGKRDVNTEAFF.

This clonotype occurred a few times. This rearrangement joins TRBV28 to TRBJ1-4, with D possibly TRBD1 on 5 matching bases. In germline, CDR1 is MDHEN, CDR2 SYDVKM. Deletions cut 4 bases from V and 7 bases from J, with 16 bases between. CDR3 length: 15 amino acids. Written as DNA, the CDR3 is TGTGCCAGCAGTTCACAGGTAGAGGGGAGTGAAAAACTGTTTTTT. Translating it yields CASSSQVEGSEKLFF.

The V call is TRBV10-3, the J call TRBJ2-7, with D maybe TRBD2 (6 bases). V was cut by 7 bases and J by 10 bases, with 20 bases left in between. This CDR3 comprises 13 residues. Germline CDR1 and CDR2: ENHRY and SYGVKD. Here the CDR3 reads CAITNSALGGQYF. The CDR3 nucleotides are TGTGCCATCACGAATAGCGCCCTCGGGGGTCAGTACTTC.

Only a few counts were recorded for this clonotype. The chain is built from TRBV7-2 and TRBJ2-3; 9 bases are a match to TRBD2. CDR3 length: 17 amino acids. Germline lookup yields CDR1 SGHTA and CDR2 FQGNSA. J gave up 6 bases and V 7 bases, and 17 bases lay outside the gene matches. In DNA form, the CDR3 reads TGTGCCAGCAACCTAGAGGTTAGCGGGAGAAAGCGGGATACGCAGTATTTT. It yields the protein CASNLEVSGRKRDTQYF.

The chain uses TRBV10-3 and TRBJ2-1; the D gene is possibly TRBD2 (6 bases). Trimming shortened V by 0 bases and J by 6 bases, and 33 bases separated the two germline ends. The V gene's germline CDR1 is ENHRY and CDR2 SYGVKD. The CDR3 consists of 22 residues. The CDR3 bases are TGTGCCATCAGTGAGTCGAGAGTTTTCACCTCTCGGGGCCTAGCGCCTATCAATGAGCAGTTCTTC. Translation gives CAISESRVFTSRGLAPINEQFF.

This clonotype appeared once. The chain employs TRBV15 and TRBJ2-3, with D hard to call. Germline CDR1 reads LNHNV; CDR2 reads YYDKDF (reference sequence). V lost 6 bases and J 1 base, leaving 8 bases between the germline ends. The CDR3 has 13 amino acids. This chain's CDR3 is CATRGPCTDTQYF. The CDR3 nucleotides are TGTGCCACCAGGGGTCCTTGCACAGATACGCAGTATTTT.

The chain combines TRBV10-3 with TRBJ1-1, with D unresolved. This CDR3 region has 12 residues. Looked up from germline, CDR1 is ENHRY and CDR2 is SYGVKD. The V gene lost 6 bases and the J gene lost 6 bases, with 11 bases spanning the gap. In DNA, the CDR3 is TGTGCCATCAGGGTGGGGAGCGCTGAAGCTTTCTTT. The encoded protein is CAIRVGSAEAFF.

The chain carries TRBV11-2 and TRBJ2-1; 7 nucleotides line up with TRBD2. CDR3 length: 15 amino acids. The junction had 12 bases not matched to a gene; V was cut back by 5 bases and J by 8 bases. Looked up from germline, CDR1 is SGHAT and CDR2 is FQNNGV. The CDR3 here is CASSPGTKNMHEQFF. In nucleotides, the CDR3 is TGTGCCAGCAGCCCCGGGACTAAGAATATGCATGAGCAGTTCTTC.

This clonotype has more than one count but fewer than ten. The V and J genes are TRBV29-1 and TRBJ1-1, with D unclear. The V and J ends lost 7 bases and 3 bases respectively, with 15 bases between them. The germline V gene has CDR1 SQVTM and CDR2 ANQGSEA. CDR3 length equals 13 residues. This CDR3 is CSGRWETYTEAFF. The CDR3, as DNA: TGCAGCGGGCGGTGGGAAACGTACACTGAAGCTTTCTTT.

This clonotype turned up a few times. The chain recombines TRBV20-1 with TRBJ2-3, with D unresolved. This CDR3 has 14 residues. The V end was cut by 5 bases, the J end by 2 bases, with 14 bases between. Germline V gene data show CDR1 as DFQATT and CDR2 as SNEGSKA (reference sequence). The CDR3 is CSAYTAVYTDTQYF. The DNA of the CDR3 is TGCAGTGCTTACACGGCAGTTTACACAGATACGCAGTATTTT.

The rearrangement links TRBV1 to TRBJ2-1. TRBV1 is recorded as a pseudogene. The CDR3 contains 16 residues. The CDR3 loop reads CTSSQEWLDLPNEQFF. CDR3 coding DNA: TGCACCAGCAGCCAAGAATGGCTGGATCTTCCCAATGAGCAGTTCTTC.

This sequence joins TRBV27 and TRBJ2-1; no clear D. The CDR3 consists of 13 residues. Trimming left V 2 bases short and J 8 bases short, with 10 bases between. Germline V gene data show CDR1 as MNHEY and CDR2 as SMNVEV (reference sequence). The CDR3 protein is CASSLASSHEQFF. The CDR3 DNA sequence: TGTGCCAGCAGTTTAGCTAGTTCGCATGAGCAGTTCTTC.

This clonotype has just one count. V is TRBV4-2 and J is TRBJ2-7, with D possibly being TRBD2 (7 bases). The CDR3 extends over 17 amino acids. Germline V CDR1 and CDR2: LGHNA, YNFKEQ. V lost 1 base and J lost 1, with 17 bases in between. DNA for the CDR3: TGTGCCAGCAGCCAAGGTCCGGGGGCGGGGGTTTCCTACGAGCAGTACTTC. Its translation: CASSQGPGAGVSYEQYF.

This chain links TRBV9 with TRBJ2-7, with D perhaps matching TRBD1 (6 bases). The V and J ends lost 3 bases and 2 bases respectively, with 12 bases between them. Germline CDR1 reads SGDLS; CDR2 reads YYNGEE. The CDR3 consists of 14 residues. The CDR3 DNA follows: TGTGCCAGCAGCGGGATGACAGGAGCCTACGAGCAGTACTTC. It encodes CASSGMTGAYEQYF.

The chain recombines TRBV27 with TRBJ1-1; D remains ambiguous. This CDR3 region has 13 residues. Germline V CDR1 and CDR2: MNHEY, SMNVEV (reference sequence). Trimming shortened V by 5 bases and J by 8 bases, and 15 bases separated the two germline ends. The CDR3, as DNA: TGTGCCAGCAGTATAACGCAGGTTACGGAAGCTTTCTTT. As protein: CASSITQVTEAFF.

The chain has TRBV25-1 and TRBJ1-5; unclear D gene. V shed 6 bases and J shed 1 base, with 28 bases lying between them. The CDR3 runs 20 residues. Germline CDR1 reads MGHDK; CDR2 reads SYGVNS. In DNA form, the CDR3 reads TGTGCCAGCAGCCTTGCTAAACGCCTCCCGGGAGCTTTAAGCAATCAGCCCCAGCATTTT. Residues: CASSLAKRLPGALSNQPQHF.

The chain employs TRBV7-2 and TRBJ2-3, with D hard to call. The CDR3 has 14 amino acids. Per germline, CDR1 SGHTA and CDR2 FQGNSA. V was trimmed by 1 base and J by 4 bases, leaving 9 bases between them. Here the CDR3 reads CASSLEPQSDTQYF. The DNA of the CDR3 is TGTGCCAGCAGCTTAGAGCCACAATCAGATACGCAGTATTTT.

This chain uses TRBV28 with TRBJ2-1; D uncertain. Trimming stripped 10 bases from V and 4 bases from J, with 20 bases between. The germline V gene has CDR1 MDHEN and CDR2 SYDVKM. This CDR3 comprises 15 residues. In nucleotides, the CDR3 is TGTGCCACTATCTTGCCGGGCCCTACTTACAATGAGCAGTTCTTC. As protein: CATILPGPTYNEQFF.

This clonotype appeared a few times. CDR3 DNA sequence: TGCAGTGCTATTCCCCCCTTCACCAGGGGGCTAAATGAGCAGTTCTTC. Amino acids: CSAIPPFTRGLNEQFF. The chain combines TRBV20-1 with TRBJ2-1; 8 nucleotides agree with TRBD1. V gave up 4 bases and J gave up 7 bases; unmatched junction bases: 15. Germline V gene lookup returns CDR1 DFQATT and CDR2 SNEGSKA (reference sequence). The CDR3 totals 16 residues.

This clonotype was seen only a few times. This sequence joins TRBV20-1 and TRBJ2-5, with 9 bases fitting TRBD2. The V and J ends lost 0 bases and 11 bases, in that order; junction bases with no gene match: 13. CDR1 DFQATT and CDR2 SNEGSKA come from the germline V gene (reference sequence). This CDR3 region has 15 residues. The CDR3 nucleotides read TGCAGTGCTAGAGAGGCCAGCGGGGGGCCGTATGAGCAGTACTTC. This encodes CSAREASGGPYEQYF.

V usage is TRBV6-1 and J usage is TRBJ2-1, with 9 bases lining up with TRBD1. V lost 8 bases and J lost 5; bases outside the gene matches: 4. The V gene's germline CDR1 is MNHNS and CDR2 SASEGT. This CDR3 is 13 amino acids long. Here the CDR3 reads CASWTGVDNEQFF. The DNA of the CDR3 is TGTGCCAGCTGGACAGGGGTCGACAATGAGCAGTTCTTC.

This clonotype was seen a handful of times. The gene calls are TRBV12-3 or TRBV12-4 and TRBJ2-7, with TRBD1 as a possible D gene (5 bases). The better agreement between TRBJ2-5 and the DNA end casts doubt on the J call. The CDR3 loop spans 13 amino acids. In DNA, the CDR3 is TGTGCCAGCAGGAACATAGGGGAAGAGACCCAGTACTTC. Protein sequence: CASRNIGEETQYF.

This clonotype was observed a few times. The chain combines TRBV5-1 with TRBJ2-3; D tentatively fits TRBD1 or TRBD2 (6 bases each). Trimming removed 2 bases from V and 5 bases from J, with 15 bases in between. The germline V gene has CDR1 SGHRS and CDR2 YFSETQ. CDR3 length: 15 residues. Here the CDR3 reads CASSLFGGVGDTQYF. The DNA of the CDR3 is TGCGCCAGCAGCTTATTCGGGGGCGTTGGAGATACGCAGTATTTT.

The V gene is TRBV7-3, the J gene TRBJ1-1; D not resolved. The CDR3 extends over 13 amino acids. V gave up 1 base and J gave up 6 bases, with 9 bases separating them. Per germline, CDR1 SGHTA and CDR2 FQGTGA. The CDR3 here is CASSLSGLAEAFF. The CDR3 DNA follows: TGTGCCAGCAGCTTAAGCGGGCTGGCTGAAGCTTTCTTT.

This clonotype appeared a few times. This CDR3 is CASSVEMVDYGYTF. CDR3 bases: TGTGCCAGCAGCGTAGAGATGGTGGACTATGGCTACACCTTC. V gene TRBV9 combines with J gene TRBJ1-2; D is uncertain. Germline CDR1 and CDR2: SGDLS and YYNGEE. The CDR3 contains 14 residues. V gave up 0 bases and J gave up 3 bases, with 9 bases separating them.